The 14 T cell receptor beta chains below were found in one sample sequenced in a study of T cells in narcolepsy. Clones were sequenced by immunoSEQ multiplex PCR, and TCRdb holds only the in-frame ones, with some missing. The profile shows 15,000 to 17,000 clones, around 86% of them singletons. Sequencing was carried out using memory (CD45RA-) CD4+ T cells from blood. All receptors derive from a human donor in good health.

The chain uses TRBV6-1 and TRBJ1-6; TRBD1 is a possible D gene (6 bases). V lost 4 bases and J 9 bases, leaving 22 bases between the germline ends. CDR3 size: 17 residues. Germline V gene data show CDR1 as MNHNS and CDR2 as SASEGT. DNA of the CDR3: TGTGCCAGCAGTGCAAATTTGCCGGGACTAGGGGGTTCACCCCTCCACTTT. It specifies CASSANLPGLGGSPLHF.

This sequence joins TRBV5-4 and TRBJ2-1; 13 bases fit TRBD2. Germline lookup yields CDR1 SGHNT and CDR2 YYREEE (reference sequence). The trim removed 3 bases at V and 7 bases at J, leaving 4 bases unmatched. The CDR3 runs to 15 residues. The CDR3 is CASSWTSGGMNEQFF. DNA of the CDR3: TGTGCCAGCAGCTGGACTAGCGGGGGAATGAATGAGCAGTTCTTC. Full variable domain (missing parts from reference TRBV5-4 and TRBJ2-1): ETGVTQSPTHLIKTRGQQVTLRCSSQSGHNTVSWYQQALGQGPQFIFQYYREEENGRGNFPPRFSGLQFPNYSSELNVNALELDDSALYLCASSWTSGGMNEQFFGPGTRLTVL.

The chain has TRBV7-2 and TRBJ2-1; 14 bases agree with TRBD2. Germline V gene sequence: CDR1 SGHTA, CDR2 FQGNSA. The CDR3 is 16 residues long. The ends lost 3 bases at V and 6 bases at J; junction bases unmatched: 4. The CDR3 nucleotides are TGTGCCAGCAGCTTGACTAGCGGGAGGGCGCTCAATGAGCAGTTCTTC. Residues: CASSLTSGRALNEQFF.

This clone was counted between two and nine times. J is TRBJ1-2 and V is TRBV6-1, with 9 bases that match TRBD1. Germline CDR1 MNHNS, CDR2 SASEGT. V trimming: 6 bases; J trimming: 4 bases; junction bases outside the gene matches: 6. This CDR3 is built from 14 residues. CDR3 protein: CASRETGGAYGYTF. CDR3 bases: TGTGCCAGCAGGGAGACAGGGGGGGCCTATGGCTACACCTTC.

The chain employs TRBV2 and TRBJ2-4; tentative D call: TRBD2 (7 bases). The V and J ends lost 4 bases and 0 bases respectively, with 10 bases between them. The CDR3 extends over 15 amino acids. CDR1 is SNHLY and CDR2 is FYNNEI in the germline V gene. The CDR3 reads CASSVGGRAKNIQYF. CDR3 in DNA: TGTGCCAGCAGTGTCGGGGGGCGAGCCAAAAACATTCAGTACTTC. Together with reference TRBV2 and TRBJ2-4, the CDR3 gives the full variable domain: EPEVTQTPSHQVTQMGQEVILRCVPISNHLYFYWYRQILGQKVEFLVSFYNNEISEKSEIFDDQFSVERPDGSNFTLKIRSTKLEDSAMYFCASSVGGRAKNIQYFGAGTRLSVL.

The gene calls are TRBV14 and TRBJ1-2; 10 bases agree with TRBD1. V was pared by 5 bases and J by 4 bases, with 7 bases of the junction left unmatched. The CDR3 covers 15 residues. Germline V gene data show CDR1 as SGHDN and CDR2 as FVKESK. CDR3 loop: CASSEGQGRSYGYTF. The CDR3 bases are TGTGCCAGCAGCGAGGGACAGGGGCGGAGCTATGGCTACACCTTC.

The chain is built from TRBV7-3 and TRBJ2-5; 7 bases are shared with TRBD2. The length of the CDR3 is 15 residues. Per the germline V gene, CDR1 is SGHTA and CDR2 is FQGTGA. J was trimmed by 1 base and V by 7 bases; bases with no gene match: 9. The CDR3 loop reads CASTATGTTQETQYF. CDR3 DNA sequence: TGTGCCAGCACCGCAACCGGGACTACCCAAGAGACCCAGTACTTC.

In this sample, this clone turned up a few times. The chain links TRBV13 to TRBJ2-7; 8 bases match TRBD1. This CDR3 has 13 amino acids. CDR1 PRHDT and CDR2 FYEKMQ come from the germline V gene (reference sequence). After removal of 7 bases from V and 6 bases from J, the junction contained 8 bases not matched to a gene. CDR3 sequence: CASKPGQGAEQYF. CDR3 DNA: TGTGCCAGCAAACCAGGGCAGGGGGCCGAGCAGTACTTC.

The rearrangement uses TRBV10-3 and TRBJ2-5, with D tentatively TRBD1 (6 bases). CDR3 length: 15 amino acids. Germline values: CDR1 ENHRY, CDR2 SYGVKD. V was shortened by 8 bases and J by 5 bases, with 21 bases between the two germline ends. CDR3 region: CAISRDRLRGETQYF. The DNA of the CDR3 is TGTGCCATCTCCCGAGACAGGCTCCGAGGGGAGACCCAGTACTTC.

DNA of the CDR3: TGTGCCTGGAGTTTTACCCCGGGGGAAAAACTGTTTTTT. Translation gives CAWSFTPGEKLFF. This chain links TRBV30 with TRBJ1-4, with D hard to call. CDR1 is GTSNPN, CDR2 SVGIG, per germline (reference sequence). V gave up 2 bases and J gave up 8 bases, with 12 bases separating them. The CDR3 is made up of 13 amino acids.

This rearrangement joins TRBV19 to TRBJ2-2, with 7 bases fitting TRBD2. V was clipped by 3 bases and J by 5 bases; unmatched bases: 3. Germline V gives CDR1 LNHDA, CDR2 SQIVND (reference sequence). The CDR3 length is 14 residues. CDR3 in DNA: TGTGCCAGTAGTATTCTCGGGGGGACCGGGGAGCTGTTTTTT. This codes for CASSILGGTGELFF.

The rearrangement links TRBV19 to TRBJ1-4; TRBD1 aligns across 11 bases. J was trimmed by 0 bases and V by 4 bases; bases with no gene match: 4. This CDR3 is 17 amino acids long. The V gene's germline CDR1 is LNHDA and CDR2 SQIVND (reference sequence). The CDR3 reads CASSRRTGGATNEKLFF. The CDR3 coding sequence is TGTGCCAGTAGTAGACGGACAGGGGGCGCAACTAATGAAAAACTGTTTTTT. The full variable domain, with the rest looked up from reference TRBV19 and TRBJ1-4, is DGGITQSPKYLFRKEGQNVTLSCEQNLNHDAMYWYRQDPGQGLRLIYYSQIVNDFQKGDIAEGYSVSREKKESFPLTVTSAQKNPTAFYLCASSRRTGGATNEKLFFGSGTQLSVL.

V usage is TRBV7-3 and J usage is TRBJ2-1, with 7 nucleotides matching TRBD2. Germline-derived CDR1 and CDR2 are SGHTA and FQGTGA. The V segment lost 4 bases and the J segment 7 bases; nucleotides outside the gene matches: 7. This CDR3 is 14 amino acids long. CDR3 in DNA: TGTGCCAGCAGCTACTCCGGGACTAATAATGAGCAGTTCTTC. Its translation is CASSYSGTNNEQFF.

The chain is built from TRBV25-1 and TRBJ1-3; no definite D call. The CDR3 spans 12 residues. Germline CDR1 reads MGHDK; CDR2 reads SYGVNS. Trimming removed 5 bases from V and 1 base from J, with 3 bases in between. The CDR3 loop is CASSFSGNTIYF. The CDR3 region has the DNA TGTGCCAGCAGTTTTTCTGGAAACACCATATATTTT. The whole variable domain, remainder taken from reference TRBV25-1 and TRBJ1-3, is EADIYQTPRYLVIGTGKKITLECSQTMGHDKMYWYQQDPGMELHLIHYSYGVNSTEKGDLSSESTVSRIRTEHFPLTLESARPSHTSQYLCASSFSGNTIYFGEGSWLTVV.